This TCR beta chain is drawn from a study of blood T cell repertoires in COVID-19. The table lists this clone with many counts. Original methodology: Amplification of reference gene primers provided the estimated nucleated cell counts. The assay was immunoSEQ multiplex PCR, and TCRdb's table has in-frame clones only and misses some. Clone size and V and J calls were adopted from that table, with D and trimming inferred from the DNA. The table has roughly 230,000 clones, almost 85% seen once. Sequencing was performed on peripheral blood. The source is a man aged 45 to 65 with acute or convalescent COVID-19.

CDR3 sequence (DNA): TGTGCCAGCAGTTTCCGGGCTGAAGCTTTCTTT. Protein: CASSFRAEAFF. The rearrangement links TRBV28 to TRBJ1-1; D not resolved. CDR3 length: 11 residues. V was trimmed by 3 bases and J by 6 bases, leaving 5 bases between them. Germline V gene data show CDR1 as MDHEN and CDR2 as SYDVKM. Full variable domain (missing parts from reference TRBV28 and TRBJ1-1): DVKVTQSSRYLVKRTGEKVFLECVQDMDHENMFWYRQDPGLGLRLIYFSYDVKMKEKGDIPEGYSVSREKKERFSLILESASTNQTSMYLCASSFRAEAFFGQGTRLTVV.